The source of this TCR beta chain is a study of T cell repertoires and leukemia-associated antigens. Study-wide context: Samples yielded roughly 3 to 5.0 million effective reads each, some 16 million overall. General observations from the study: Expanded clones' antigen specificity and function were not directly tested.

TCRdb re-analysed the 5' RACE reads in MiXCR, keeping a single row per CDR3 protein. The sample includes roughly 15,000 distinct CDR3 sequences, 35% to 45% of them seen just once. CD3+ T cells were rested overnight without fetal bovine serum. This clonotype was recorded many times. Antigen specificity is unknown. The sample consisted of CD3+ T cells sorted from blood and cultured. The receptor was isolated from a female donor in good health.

Here the CDR3 DNA reads TGTGCCAGCAGCTTAGTCAGATTCACTGAAGCTTTCTTT. Translation gives CASSLVRFTEAFF. The genes are TRBV11-3 and TRBJ1-1, with no clear D. Trimming took off 1 base at V and 4 bases at J, with 7 bases between the two ends. Germline CDR1 is SGHNT and CDR2 is YENEEA. The CDR3 has 13 residues.